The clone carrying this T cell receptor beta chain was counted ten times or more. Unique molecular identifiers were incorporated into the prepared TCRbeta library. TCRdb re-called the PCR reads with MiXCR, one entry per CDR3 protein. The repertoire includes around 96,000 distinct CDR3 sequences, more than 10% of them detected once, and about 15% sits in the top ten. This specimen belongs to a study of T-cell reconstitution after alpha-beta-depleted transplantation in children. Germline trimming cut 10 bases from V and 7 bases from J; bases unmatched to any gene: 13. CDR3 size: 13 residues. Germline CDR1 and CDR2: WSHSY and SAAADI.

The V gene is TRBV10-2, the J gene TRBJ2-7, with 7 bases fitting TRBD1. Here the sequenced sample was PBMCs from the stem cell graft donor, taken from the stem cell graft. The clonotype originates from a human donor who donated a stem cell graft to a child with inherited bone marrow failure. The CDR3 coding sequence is TGCGCCACCTGGACAGGTTCCGTCTGGGAGCAGTACTTC. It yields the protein CATWTGSVWEQYF.